These 5 T cell receptor beta chains share one sample of origin, sequenced in a study of spatial heterogeneity in lung cancer. Time point here: sample taken at primary tumor resection. In each case, whole RNA from tumor, nontumor lung or frozen PBMC was sequenced unsorted. TCRdb re-called the 5' RACE reads with MiXCR, one entry per CDR3 protein. This sample yields roughly 3,000 distinct CDR3 sequences, of which roughly 12% are seen a single time; around 35% belongs to the top ten. The sample was normal lung tissue next to the tumor, taken at surgery. The receptors stem from a male donor with early-stage non-small cell lung cancer.

This chain links TRBV27 with TRBJ1-4; D may be TRBD1 (5 bases). V was shortened by 2 bases and J by 4 bases, with 8 bases between the two germline ends. CDR3 size: 14 residues. Germline V gene data show CDR1 as MNHEY and CDR2 as SMNVEV (reference sequence). CDR3 in amino acids: CASSLGGGNEKLFF. The CDR3 DNA is TGTGCCAGCAGTTTAGGGGGGGGTAATGAAAAACTGTTTTTT.

This sequence joins TRBV29-1 and TRBJ1-1, with D possibly TRBD1 on 5 matching bases. The length of the CDR3 is 14 residues. Trimming cost V 7 bases and J 2 bases, with 17 bases left between them. The germline CDR1 and CDR2 sequences are SQVTM and ANQGSEA. The CDR3 sequence is CSARQLTSNTEAFF. CDR3 coding DNA: TGCAGCGCCCGACAGCTCACCTCTAACACTGAAGCTTTCTTT.

This clonotype is categorized as medium-sized. This sequence joins TRBV28 and TRBJ2-1, with D maybe TRBD2 (6 bases). The germline V gene has CDR1 MDHEN and CDR2 SYDVKM. V was trimmed by 3 bases and J by 5 bases, leaving 11 bases between them. The CDR3 runs 14 residues. The chain's CDR3 is CASSFGGTDNEQFF. CDR3 in DNA: TGTGCCAGCAGTTTCGGGGGAACCGACAATGAGCAGTTCTTC.

This clonotype has a count of ten or more. In DNA form, the CDR3 reads TGTGCCAGCAGTTACCAGGAGAGCTCCTATAATTCACCCCTCCACTTT. Its protein is CASSYQESSYNSPLHF. The V call is TRBV6-6, the J call TRBJ1-6, with D unresolved. The ends were cut back, 2 bases at V and 0 bases at J, with 8 bases in the middle. In germline, CDR1 is MNHNY, CDR2 SVGAGI (reference sequence). The CDR3 is 16 amino acids.

This clonotype is medium-sized in the sample. The V and J genes are TRBV18 and TRBJ1-1; D call uncertain. The CDR3 has 12 residues. The germline V gene has CDR1 KGHSH and CDR2 LQKENI. V was clipped by 4 bases and J by 1 base, with 4 bases between them. The CDR3 spells CASSQENTEAFF. CDR3 DNA: TGTGCCAGCTCACAAGAGAACACTGAAGCTTTCTTT.